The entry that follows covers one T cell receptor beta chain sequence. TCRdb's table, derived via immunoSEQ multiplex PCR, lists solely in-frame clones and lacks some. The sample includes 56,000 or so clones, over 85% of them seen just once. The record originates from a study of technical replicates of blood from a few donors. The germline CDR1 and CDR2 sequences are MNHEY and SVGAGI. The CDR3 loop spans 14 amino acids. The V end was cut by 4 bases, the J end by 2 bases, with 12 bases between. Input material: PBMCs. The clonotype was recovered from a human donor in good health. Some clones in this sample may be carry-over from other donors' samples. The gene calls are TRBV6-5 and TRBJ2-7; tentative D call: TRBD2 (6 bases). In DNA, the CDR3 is TGTGCCAGCAGTTCCGTACCGGGGGCCTACGAGCAGTACTTC. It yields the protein CASSSVPGAYEQYF.